Listed below are T cell receptor beta chains from one sample, sequenced in a study of blood T cell repertoires in COVID-19. Repertoires were generated with immunoSEQ multiplex PCR, while TCRdb's copy carries only in-frame clones and drops some. This sample carries fewer than 400,000 clones, just under 90% of them seen once, and the ten largest clones take 1.5% to 2%. Specimen: PBMCs or T cells enriched from blood (not recorded which). The receptors were gathered from a woman under 40 who had recovered from COVID-19. CDR3s include the opening cysteine and the closing phenylalanine or tryptophan. The D gene is left open where the match is weak. Only part of the rows carry a size: once, few, many, or a class if the clone is expanded.

J: TRBJ2-7; D: -; length: 14; size: -; V: TRBV3-1/TRBV3-2; DNA: TGTGCCAGCAGCCAAAAAAGGAGTACCTACGAGCAGTACTTC; CDR3: CASSQKRSTYEQYF
J: TRBJ2-5; D: -; length: 13; size: few; V: TRBV10-1; DNA: TGCGCCAGAATACGGGTACATACGGAGACCCAGTACTTC; CDR3: CARIRVHTETQYF
J: TRBJ1-5; D: -; length: 13; size: -; V: TRBV27; DNA: TGTGCCAGCAGTTTATCGGTTGGGGGGAGAGGGCATTTT; CDR3: CASSLSVGGRGHF
J: TRBJ1-3; D: -; length: 11; size: -; V: TRBV28; DNA: TGTGCCAGCAGTATTAGGGGCACCATATATTTT; CDR3: CASSIRGTIYF
J: TRBJ2-7; D: TRBD2; length: 20; size: -; V: TRBV3-1/TRBV3-2; DNA: TGTGCCAGCAGCCAACTGGGGACTAGCGGGAGGGCAATGCCTTCCTACGAGCAGTACTTC; CDR3: CASSQLGTSGRAMPSYEQYF
J: TRBJ1-1; D: -; length: 14; size: -; V: TRBV6-5; DNA: TGTGCCAGCAGTTCCGCGTTAAAAGACACTGAAGCTTTCTTT; CDR3: CASSSALKDTEAFF
J: TRBJ2-1; D: TRBD1; length: 13; size: -; V: TRBV6-4; DNA: TGTGCCAGCAGTGAATCGGGACAGGGGACAATATTCTTC; CDR3: CASSESGQGTIFF
J: TRBJ1-1; D: TRBD1; length: 14; size: -; V: TRBV7-9; DNA: TGTGCCAGCAGCTTCAGGGGGCTCTTGGTTGAAGCTTTCTTT; CDR3: CASSFRGLLVEAFF
J: TRBJ2-7; D: TRBD1; length: 15; size: -; V: TRBV6-6; DNA: TGTGCCAGCAGTTACTCGGGGACAGGGTCCTACGAGCAGTACTTC; CDR3: CASSYSGTGSYEQYF
J: TRBJ2-3; D: TRBD1; length: 14; size: once; V: TRBV5-4; DNA: TGTGCCAGCAGCTTGGGACAGGGACGGGATACGCAGTATTTT; CDR3: CASSLGQGRDTQYF
J: TRBJ1-4; D: TRBD1; length: 18; size: -; V: TRBV3-1/TRBV3-2; DNA: TGTGCCAGCAGCCAGGGGGACAGGAGAATAGCAACTAATGAAAAACTGTTTTTT; CDR3: CASSQGDRRIATNEKLFF
J: TRBJ1-2; D: TRBD1; length: 16; size: few; V: TRBV24-1; DNA: TGTGCCACCAGTGACTATCGACAGGGATCGAACTATGGCTACACCTTC; CDR3: CATSDYRQGSNYGYTF
J: TRBJ1-5; D: TRBD1; length: 15; size: -; V: TRBV28; DNA: TGTGCCAGCACCATACAGGGGGAGGGCAATCAGCCCCAGCATTTT; CDR3: CASTIQGEGNQPQHF
J: TRBJ1-4; D: TRBD1; length: 13; size: -; V: TRBV10-3; DNA: TGTGCCATCAGGGCGACAGGGGATGAAAAACTGTTTTTT; CDR3: CAIRATGDEKLFF
J: TRBJ1-6; D: TRBD1; length: 15; size: -; V: TRBV20-1; DNA: TGCAGTGCTAGTACTGTTGGGACAGCGAATTCACCCCTCCACTTT; CDR3: CSASTVGTANSPLHF
J: TRBJ1-2; D: -; length: 15; size: -; V: TRBV4-1; DNA: TGCGCCAGCAGCCCCGTGGGGCCGGCGGGGTATGGCTACACCTTC; CDR3: CASSPVGPAGYGYTF
J: TRBJ1-3; D: -; length: 14; size: once; V: TRBV19; DNA: TGTGCCAGTAGTATTCCCAGCGCTGGAAACACCATATATTTT; CDR3: CASSIPSAGNTIYF
J: TRBJ1-1; D: -; length: 12; size: once; V: TRBV3-1/TRBV3-2; DNA: TGTGCCAGCCGTCGGGGGGCAACTGAAGCTTTCTTT; CDR3: CASRRGATEAFF
J: TRBJ1-5; D: TRBD1; length: 13; size: -; V: TRBV6-5; DNA: TGTGCCAGCAGCGTACAGGGGGCCCAGCCCCAGCATTTT; CDR3: CASSVQGAQPQHF
J: TRBJ1-5; D: -; length: 13; size: -; V: TRBV7-2; DNA: TGTGCCAGCAGCGTAACAGCGGTGGGGCCCCAGCATTTT; CDR3: CASSVTAVGPQHF
J: TRBJ1-4; D: TRBD1; length: 16; size: once; V: TRBV28; DNA: TGTGCCAGCAGTTTCCCCAGGGGGCCTCCTAATGAAAAACTGTTTTTT; CDR3: CASSFPRGPPNEKLFF
J: TRBJ1-4; D: TRBD1; length: 13; size: -; V: TRBV25-1; DNA: TGTGCCAGCAGAGGGGACAGTAATGAAAAACTGTTTTTT; CDR3: CASRGDSNEKLFF
J: TRBJ1-1; D: -; length: 15; size: -; V: TRBV11-1; DNA: TGTGCCAGCAGCTTCTCCCCCCTGACAGGTACTGAAGCTTTCTTT; CDR3: CASSFSPLTGTEAFF
J: TRBJ2-1; D: TRBD2; length: 15; size: once; V: TRBV19; DNA: TGTGCCAGTAATCTGGCTAGCGGGGGATCCCATGAGCAGTTCTTC; CDR3: CASNLASGGSHEQFF
J: TRBJ2-2; D: TRBD2; length: 14; size: -; V: TRBV5-1; DNA: TGCGCCTCCAAGCGGGAGGGCCTCGCCGGGGAGCTGTTTTTT; CDR3: CASKREGLAGELFF
J: TRBJ2-1; D: -; length: 14; size: few; V: TRBV4-3; DNA: TGCGCCAGCAGCCATGAAGCGCACCTCAATGAGCAGTTCTTC; CDR3: CASSHEAHLNEQFF
J: TRBJ2-7; D: -; length: 14; size: -; V: TRBV6-5; DNA: TGTGCCAGCCGCGGGGCATCGAGCTCCTACGAGCAGTACTTC; CDR3: CASRGASSSYEQYF
J: TRBJ1-5; D: -; length: 17; size: -; V: TRBV7-8; DNA: TGTGCCAGCAGCTTAGCACGGGCAGGGTTTAGCAATCAGCCCCAGCATTTT; CDR3: CASSLARAGFSNQPQHF
J: TRBJ2-7; D: -; length: 15; size: -; V: TRBV10-3; DNA: TGTGCCATCAGGTCTGGAGGGGGCAGGGACTACGAGCAGTACTTC; CDR3: CAIRSGGGRDYEQYF
J: TRBJ2-1; D: TRBD2; length: 16; size: -; V: TRBV27; DNA: TGTGCCAGCAGTTCCTATAGCGGGAGACAACTCTTGAGACGCGTCTTC; CDR3: CASSSYSGRQLLRRVF
J: TRBJ1-1; D: -; length: 14; size: -; V: TRBV2; DNA: TGTGCCAGCACTAGGACAGCGAGGAACACTGAAGCTTTCTTT; CDR3: CASTRTARNTEAFF
J: TRBJ1-1; D: -; length: 12; size: -; V: TRBV2; DNA: TGTGCCAGCATCGGGGAATACACTGAAGCTTTCTTT; CDR3: CASIGEYTEAFF
J: TRBJ2-2; D: TRBD2; length: 15; size: -; V: TRBV4-1; DNA: TGCGCCAGCAGCTCAGGCGGGAGTCTAGCCGGGGAGCTGTTTTTT; CDR3: CASSSGGSLAGELFF
J: TRBJ2-3; D: -; length: 13; size: -; V: TRBV6-5; DNA: TGTGCCAGCAGAATATCTAGCACAGATACGCAGTATTTT; CDR3: CASRISSTDTQYF
J: TRBJ2-5; D: TRBD2; length: 15; size: -; V: TRBV9; DNA: TGTGCCAGCAGGGCGGGACTAGTCCCCTTTGAGACCCAGTACTTC; CDR3: CASRAGLVPFETQYF
J: TRBJ2-5; D: TRBD2; length: 15; size: -; V: TRBV28; DNA: TGTGCCAGCAGTTTATCGGGACTAGCTGTAGAGACCCAGTACTTC; CDR3: CASSLSGLAVETQYF
J: TRBJ1-4; D: TRBD1; length: 16; size: -; V: TRBV4-2; DNA: TGTGCCAGCAGCTACCTACAACAGGGGGCAGGTGAAAAACTGTTTTTT; CDR3: CASSYLQQGAGEKLFF
J: TRBJ1-1; D: -; length: 12; size: -; V: TRBV4-2; DNA: TGTGCCAGCAGCCAAGACGCAGGGCAGGCTTTCTTT; CDR3: CASSQDAGQAFF
J: TRBJ2-7; D: -; length: 12; size: -; V: TRBV27; DNA: TGTGCCAGCAGTTCCCGACCTAGCGAGCAGTACTTC; CDR3: CASSSRPSEQYF
J: TRBJ1-4; D: TRBD1; length: 16; size: -; V: TRBV5-1; DNA: TGCGCCAGCAGCTTGGGTGGGACAGGTCCCAATGAAAAACTGTTTTTT; CDR3: CASSLGGTGPNEKLFF
J: TRBJ2-7; D: TRBD1; length: 16; size: -; V: TRBV6-5; DNA: TGTGCCAGCAGTTATTCCGGACAGGGATCCCCCTACGAGCAGTACTTC; CDR3: CASSYSGQGSPYEQYF
J: TRBJ1-5; D: -; length: 16; size: -; V: TRBV28; DNA: TGTGCCAGCAGTCCCGGGAAAGCGTGGGGCAATCAGCCCCAGCATTTT; CDR3: CASSPGKAWGNQPQHF
J: TRBJ1-2; D: TRBD1; length: 14; size: -; V: TRBV4-2; DNA: TGTGCCAGCAGCCACCGGACAGGGAAAAATGGCTACACCTTC; CDR3: CASSHRTGKNGYTF
J: TRBJ2-1; D: -; length: 16; size: -; V: TRBV7-8; DNA: TGTGCCAGCAGCCCGTGGGAGCGGGACACCCCACGGGGGCAGTTCTTC; CDR3: CASSPWERDTPRGQFF
J: TRBJ1-4; D: TRBD1; length: 14; size: -; V: TRBV28; DNA: TGTGCCAGCCTAAAGACAGGGAGGAGGGAAAAACTGTTTTTT; CDR3: CASLKTGRREKLFF
J: TRBJ1-6; D: -; length: 15; size: -; V: TRBV6-2/TRBV6-3; DNA: TGTGCCAGCAGCTGGGTGGCGGCTGGGAATTCACCCCTCCACTTT; CDR3: CASSWVAAGNSPLHF
J: TRBJ2-7; D: -; length: 12; size: -; V: TRBV21-1; DNA: TGTGCCAGTTCAATCTTTAGCTACGAGCAGTACTTC; CDR3: CASSIFSYEQYF
J: TRBJ1-6; D: -; length: 19; size: -; V: TRBV5-4; DNA: TGTGCCAGCAGCTTGGACCTACCTAGACAGGTGCAGGGTAATTCACCCCTCCACTTT; CDR3: CASSLDLPRQVQGNSPLHF
J: TRBJ1-2; D: TRBD1; length: 13; size: -; V: TRBV18; DNA: TGTGCCAGCTCATGGGACAGGAACTATGGCTACACCTTC; CDR3: CASSWDRNYGYTF
J: TRBJ1-1; D: -; length: 15; size: once; V: TRBV27; DNA: TGTGCCAGCAGTTTCAACCCCGGTATGAACACTGAAGCTTTCTTT; CDR3: CASSFNPGMNTEAFF
J: TRBJ2-1; D: -; length: 16; size: few; V: TRBV5-4; DNA: TGTGCCAGCAGCTTTAAGAGCGGTAGGCCCTACAATGAGCAGTTCTTC; CDR3: CASSFKSGRPYNEQFF
J: TRBJ2-1; D: TRBD2; length: 16; size: few; V: TRBV9; DNA: TGTGCCAGCAGCAATCTACTAGCGGGGGCTAACAATGAGCAGTTCTTC; CDR3: CASSNLLAGANNEQFF
J: TRBJ1-1; D: -; length: 15; size: -; V: TRBV5-4; DNA: TGTGCCAGCCGTTTCCCGGGACAACTTAACACTGAAGCTTTCTTT; CDR3: CASRFPGQLNTEAFF
J: TRBJ1-6; D: TRBD1; length: 14; size: -; V: TRBV18; DNA: TGTGCCAGCTCACCGAGGGGGCTTAATTCACCCCTCCACTTT; CDR3: CASSPRGLNSPLHF
J: TRBJ2-2; D: -; length: 16; size: -; V: TRBV4-2; DNA: TGTGCCAGCAGCCAAGATCTGAGGGGGGGCCCCGGGGAGCTGTTTTTT; CDR3: CASSQDLRGGPGELFF
J: TRBJ2-1; D: TRBD2; length: 13; size: -; V: TRBV27; DNA: TGTGCCAGCAACAAGGCGGGGGAAAATGAGCAGTTCTTC; CDR3: CASNKAGENEQFF
J: TRBJ1-3; D: -; length: 16; size: -; V: TRBV3-1/TRBV3-2; DNA: TGTGCCAGCAGCCAAGATAACAGGGTGTTTAGAAACACCATATATTTT; CDR3: CASSQDNRVFRNTIYF
J: TRBJ1-5; D: -; length: 14; size: -; V: TRBV7-9; DNA: TGTGCCAGCAGCCCCCCCGGTGTATTTCAGCCCCAGCATTTT; CDR3: CASSPPGVFQPQHF